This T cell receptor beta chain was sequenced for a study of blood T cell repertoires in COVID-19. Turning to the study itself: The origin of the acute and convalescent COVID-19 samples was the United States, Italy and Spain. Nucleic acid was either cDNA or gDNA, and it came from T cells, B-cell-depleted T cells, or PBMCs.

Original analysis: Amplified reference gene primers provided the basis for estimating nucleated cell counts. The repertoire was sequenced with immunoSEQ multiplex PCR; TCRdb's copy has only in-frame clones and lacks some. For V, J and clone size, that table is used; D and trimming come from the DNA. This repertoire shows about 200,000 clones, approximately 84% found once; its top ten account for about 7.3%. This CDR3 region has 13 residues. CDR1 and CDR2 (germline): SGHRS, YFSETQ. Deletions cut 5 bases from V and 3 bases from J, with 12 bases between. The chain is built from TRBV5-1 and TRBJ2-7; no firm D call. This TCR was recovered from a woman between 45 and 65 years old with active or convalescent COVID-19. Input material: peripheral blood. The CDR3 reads CASRVRPGYEQYF. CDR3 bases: TGCGCCAGCAGGGTGAGGCCGGGCTACGAGCAGTACTTC.